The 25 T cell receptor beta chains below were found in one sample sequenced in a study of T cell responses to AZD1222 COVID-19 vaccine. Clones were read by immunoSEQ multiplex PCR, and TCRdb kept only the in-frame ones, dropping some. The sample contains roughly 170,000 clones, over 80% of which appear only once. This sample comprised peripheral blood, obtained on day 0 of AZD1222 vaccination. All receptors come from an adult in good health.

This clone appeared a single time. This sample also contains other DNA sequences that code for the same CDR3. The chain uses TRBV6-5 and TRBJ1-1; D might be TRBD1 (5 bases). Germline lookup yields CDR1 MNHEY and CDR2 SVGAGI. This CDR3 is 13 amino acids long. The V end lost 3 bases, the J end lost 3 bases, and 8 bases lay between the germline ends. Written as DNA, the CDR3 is TGTGCCAGCAGTTATCGGGGGGACACTGAAGCTTTCTTT. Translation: CASSYRGDTEAFF.

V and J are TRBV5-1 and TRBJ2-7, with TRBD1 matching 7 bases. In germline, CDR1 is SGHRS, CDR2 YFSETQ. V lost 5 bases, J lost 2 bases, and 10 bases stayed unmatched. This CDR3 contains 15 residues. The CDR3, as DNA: TGCGCCAGCAGTTTAACAATGACAGGGACCTACGAGCAGTACTTC. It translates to CASSLTMTGTYEQYF.

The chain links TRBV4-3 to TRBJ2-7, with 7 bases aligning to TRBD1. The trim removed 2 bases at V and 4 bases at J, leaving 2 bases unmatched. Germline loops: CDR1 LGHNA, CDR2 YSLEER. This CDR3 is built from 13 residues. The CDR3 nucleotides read TGCGCCAGCAGCCAATACAGGGGTTACGAGCAGTACTTC. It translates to CASSQYRGYEQYF.

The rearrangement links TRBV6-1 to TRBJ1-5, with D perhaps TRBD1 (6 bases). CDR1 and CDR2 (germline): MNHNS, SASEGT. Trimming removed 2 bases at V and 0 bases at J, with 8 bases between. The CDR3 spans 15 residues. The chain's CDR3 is CASSERTVSNQPQHF. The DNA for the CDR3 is TGTGCCAGCAGTGAAAGGACAGTTAGCAATCAGCCCCAGCATTTT.

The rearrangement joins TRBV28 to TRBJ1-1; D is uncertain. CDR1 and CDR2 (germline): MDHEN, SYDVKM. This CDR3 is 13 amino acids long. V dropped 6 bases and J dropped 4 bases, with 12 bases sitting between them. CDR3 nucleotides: TGTGCCAGCAGAGTTGGGATGATCACTGAAGCTTTCTTT. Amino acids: CASRVGMITEAFF.

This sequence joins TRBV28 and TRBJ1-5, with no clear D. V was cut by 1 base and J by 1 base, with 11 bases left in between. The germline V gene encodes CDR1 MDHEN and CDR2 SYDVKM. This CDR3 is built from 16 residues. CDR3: CASSLLRNRSNQPQHF. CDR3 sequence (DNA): TGTGCCAGCAGTTTATTGAGGAACCGCAGCAATCAGCCCCAGCATTTT.

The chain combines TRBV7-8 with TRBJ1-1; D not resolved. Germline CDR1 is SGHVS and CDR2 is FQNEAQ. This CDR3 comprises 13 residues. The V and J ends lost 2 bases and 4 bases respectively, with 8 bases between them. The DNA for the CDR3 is TGTGCCAGCAGCTTATCCACGGGCACTGAAGCTTTCTTT. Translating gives CASSLSTGTEAFF.

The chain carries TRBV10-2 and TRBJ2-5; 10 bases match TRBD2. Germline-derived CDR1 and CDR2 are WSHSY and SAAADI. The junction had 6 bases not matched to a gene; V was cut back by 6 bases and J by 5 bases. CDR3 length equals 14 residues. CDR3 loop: CASRASGGGETQYF. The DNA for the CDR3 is TGCGCCAGCAGAGCTAGCGGGGGCGGGGAGACCCAGTACTTC.

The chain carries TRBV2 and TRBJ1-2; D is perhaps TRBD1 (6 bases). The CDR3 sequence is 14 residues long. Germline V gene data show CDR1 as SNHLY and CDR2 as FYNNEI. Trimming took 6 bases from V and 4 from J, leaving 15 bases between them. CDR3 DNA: TGTGCCAGCAGAAGATCTGGACAGTCCTATGGCTACACCTTC. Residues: CASRRSGQSYGYTF. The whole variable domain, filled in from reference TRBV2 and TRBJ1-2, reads EPEVTQTPSHQVTQMGQEVILRCVPISNHLYFYWYRQILGQKVEFLVSFYNNEISEKSEIFDDQFSVERPDGSNFTLKIRSTKLEDSAMYFCASRRSGQSYGYTFGSGTRLTVV.

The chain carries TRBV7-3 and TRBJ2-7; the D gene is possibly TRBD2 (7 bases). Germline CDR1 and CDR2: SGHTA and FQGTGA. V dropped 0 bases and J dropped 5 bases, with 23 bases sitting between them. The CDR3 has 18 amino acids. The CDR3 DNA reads TGTGCCAGCAGCTTAACGCCTCTCGGGGGCGGGAGTGCCCACGAGCAGTACTTC. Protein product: CASSLTPLGGGSAHEQYF.

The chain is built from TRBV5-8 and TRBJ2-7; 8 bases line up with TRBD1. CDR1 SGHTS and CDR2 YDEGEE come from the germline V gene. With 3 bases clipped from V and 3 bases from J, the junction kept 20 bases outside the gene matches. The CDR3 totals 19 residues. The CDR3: CASSSLLTSQGALVYEQYF. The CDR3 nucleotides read TGTGCCAGCAGCTCGCTACTCACCTCTCAGGGGGCGCTAGTCTACGAGCAGTACTTC.

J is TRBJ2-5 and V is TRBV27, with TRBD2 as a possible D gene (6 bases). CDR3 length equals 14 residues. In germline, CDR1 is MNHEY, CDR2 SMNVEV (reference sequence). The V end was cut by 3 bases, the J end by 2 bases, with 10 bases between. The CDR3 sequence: CASSFLAGQETQYF. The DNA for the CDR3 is TGTGCCAGCAGTTTTCTTGCGGGGCAAGAGACCCAGTACTTC.

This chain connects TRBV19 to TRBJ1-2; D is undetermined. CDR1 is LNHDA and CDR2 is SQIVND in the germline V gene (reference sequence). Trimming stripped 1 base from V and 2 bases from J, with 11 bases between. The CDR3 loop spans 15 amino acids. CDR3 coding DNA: TGTGCCAGTAGTATAGGCCCGGAGGAGAACTATGGCTACACCTTC. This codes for CASSIGPEENYGYTF.

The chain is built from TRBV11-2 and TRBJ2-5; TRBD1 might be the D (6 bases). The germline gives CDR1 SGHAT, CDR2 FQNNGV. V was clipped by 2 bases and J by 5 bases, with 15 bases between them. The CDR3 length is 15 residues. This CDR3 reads CASSLIGGTGETQYF. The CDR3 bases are TGTGCCAGCAGCTTAATTGGGGGCACGGGTGAGACCCAGTACTTC.

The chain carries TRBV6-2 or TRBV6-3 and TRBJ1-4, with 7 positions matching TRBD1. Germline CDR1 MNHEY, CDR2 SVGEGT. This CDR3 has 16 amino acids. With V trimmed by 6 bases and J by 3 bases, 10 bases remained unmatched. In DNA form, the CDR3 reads TGTGCCAGCAGCTTCGCCCCGACAGGGTCTAATGAAAAACTGTTTTTT. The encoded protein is CASSFAPTGSNEKLFF.

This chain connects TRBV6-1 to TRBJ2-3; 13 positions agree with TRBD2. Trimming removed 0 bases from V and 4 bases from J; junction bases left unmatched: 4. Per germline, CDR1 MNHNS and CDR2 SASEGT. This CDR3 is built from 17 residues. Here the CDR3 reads CASSEAGLAGRSDTQYF. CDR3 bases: TGTGCCAGCAGTGAAGCGGGACTAGCGGGAAGGTCAGATACGCAGTATTTT.

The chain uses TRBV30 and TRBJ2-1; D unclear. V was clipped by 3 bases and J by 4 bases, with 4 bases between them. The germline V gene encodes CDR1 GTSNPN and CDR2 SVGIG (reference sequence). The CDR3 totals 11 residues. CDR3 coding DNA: TGTGCCTGGAGCAATTACAATGAGCAGTTCTTC. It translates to CAWSNYNEQFF.

This CDR3 reads CASSLDGRANNEQFF. CDR3 sequence (DNA): TGCGCCAGCAGCTTGGATGGGAGGGCTAACAATGAGCAGTTCTTC. The rearrangement links TRBV5-1 to TRBJ2-1; 7 nucleotides agree with TRBD2. The trim removed 0 bases at V and 5 bases at J, leaving 5 bases unmatched. Looked up from germline, CDR1 is SGHRS and CDR2 is YFSETQ. This CDR3 comprises 15 residues.

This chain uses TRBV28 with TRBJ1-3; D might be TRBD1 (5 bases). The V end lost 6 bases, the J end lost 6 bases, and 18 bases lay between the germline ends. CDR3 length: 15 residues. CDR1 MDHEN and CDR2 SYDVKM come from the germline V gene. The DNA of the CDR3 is TGTGCCAGCAGACCCCTCCCGGGACCAACAAACACCATATATTTT. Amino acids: CASRPLPGPTNTIYF.

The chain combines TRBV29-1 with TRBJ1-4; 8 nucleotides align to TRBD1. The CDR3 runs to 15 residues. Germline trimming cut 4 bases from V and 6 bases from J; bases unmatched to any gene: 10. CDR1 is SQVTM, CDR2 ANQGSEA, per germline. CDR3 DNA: TGCAGCGTTGCCTCCGACAGGGGACGTTATGAAAAACTGTTTTTT. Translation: CSVASDRGRYEKLFF.

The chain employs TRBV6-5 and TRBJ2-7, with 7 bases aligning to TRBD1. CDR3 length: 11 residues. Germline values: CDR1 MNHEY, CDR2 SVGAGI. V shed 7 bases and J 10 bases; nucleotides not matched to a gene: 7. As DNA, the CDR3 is TGTGCCAGCATCGTGGGGGACAGACAGTACTTC. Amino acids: CASIVGDRQYF.

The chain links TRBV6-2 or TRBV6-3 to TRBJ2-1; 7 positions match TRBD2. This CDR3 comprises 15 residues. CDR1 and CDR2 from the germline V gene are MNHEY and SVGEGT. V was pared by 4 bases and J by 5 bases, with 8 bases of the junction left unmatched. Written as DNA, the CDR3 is TGTGCCAGCAGTTCCTTGGGACTACCAAACAATGAGCAGTTCTTC. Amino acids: CASSSLGLPNNEQFF.

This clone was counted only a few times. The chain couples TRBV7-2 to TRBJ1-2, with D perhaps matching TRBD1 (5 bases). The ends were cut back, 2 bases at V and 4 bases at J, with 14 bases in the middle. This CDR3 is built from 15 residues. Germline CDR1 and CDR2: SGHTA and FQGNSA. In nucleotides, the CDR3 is TGTGCCAGCAGCTTAACGATAGGGGAAGGCTATGGCTACACCTTC. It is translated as CASSLTIGEGYGYTF.

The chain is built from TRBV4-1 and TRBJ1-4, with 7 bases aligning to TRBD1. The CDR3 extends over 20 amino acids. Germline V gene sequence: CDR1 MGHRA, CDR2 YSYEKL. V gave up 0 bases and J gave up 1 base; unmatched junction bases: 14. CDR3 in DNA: TGCGCCAGCAGCCAAGATGTGGTGAGACAGGGTGGAGGAACTAATGAAAAACTGTTTTTT. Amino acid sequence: CASSQDVVRQGGGTNEKLFF.

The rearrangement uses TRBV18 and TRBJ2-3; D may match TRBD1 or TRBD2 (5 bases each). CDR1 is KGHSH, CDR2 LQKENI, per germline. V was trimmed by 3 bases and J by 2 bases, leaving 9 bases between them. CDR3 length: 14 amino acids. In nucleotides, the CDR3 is TGTGCCAGCTCACCGGGGCGGGTCACAGATACGCAGTATTTT. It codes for CASSPGRVTDTQYF.